Given below is one TCR beta chain in context. CDR1 is SGHDT and CDR2 is YYEEEE in the germline V gene. V shed 1 base and J 8 bases; nucleotides not matched to a gene: 8. The CDR3 is 15 residues long. This sample is part of a study of Ad26.COV2.S vaccination and SARS-CoV-2 variants. The protocol was immunoSEQ multiplex PCR, while the TCRdb copy is restricted to in-frame clones and leaves out a portion. The sample lists 200,000 to 300,000 clones; around 85% were seen once. Treatment specified: 15 to 20 received Ad26.COV2.S at low or high dose, single or two shots; about five received placebo; per-sample allocation not given. Specimen acquisition occurred on day 63 following the initial vaccine or placebo injection.

J is TRBJ1-2 and V is TRBV5-6, with TRBD1 matching over 10 bases. This specimen consisted of peripheral blood, obtained in a trial of Ad26.COV2.S vaccine versus placebo. This TCR came from a person aged 18-65 years who received the Ad26.COV2.S COVID-19 vaccine or a placebo. The CDR3 region is CASSLLRQGAEGYTF. For the CDR3, the DNA is TGTGCCAGCAGCTTGCTCCGACAGGGGGCGGAAGGCTACACCTTC.